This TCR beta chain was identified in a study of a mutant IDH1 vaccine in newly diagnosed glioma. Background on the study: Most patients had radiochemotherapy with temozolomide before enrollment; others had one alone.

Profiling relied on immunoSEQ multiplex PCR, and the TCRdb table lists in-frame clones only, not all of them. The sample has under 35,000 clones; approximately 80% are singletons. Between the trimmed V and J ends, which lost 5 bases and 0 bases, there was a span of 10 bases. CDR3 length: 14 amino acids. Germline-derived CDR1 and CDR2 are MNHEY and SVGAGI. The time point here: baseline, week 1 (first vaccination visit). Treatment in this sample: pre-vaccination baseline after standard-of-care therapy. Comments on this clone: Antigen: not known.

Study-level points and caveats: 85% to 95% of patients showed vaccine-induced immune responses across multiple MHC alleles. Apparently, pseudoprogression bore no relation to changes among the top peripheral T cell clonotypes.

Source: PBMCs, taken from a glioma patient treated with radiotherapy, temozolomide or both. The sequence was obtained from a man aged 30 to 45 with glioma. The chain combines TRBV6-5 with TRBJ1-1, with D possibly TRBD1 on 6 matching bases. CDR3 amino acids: CASSKDSMNTEAFF. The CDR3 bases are TGTGCCAGCAGTAAGGACAGCATGAACACTGAAGCTTTCTTT.